This T cell receptor beta chain was sequenced for a study of CD8 T cells in ankylosing spondylitis. General study results and limits: Certain motif variants had earlier appeared in reactive arthritis synovial fluid and blood. Within matched ankylosing spondylitis synovial fluid, disease-linked clones were reportedly significantly enriched. What appeared characteristic of ankylosing spondylitis blood was a TCR beta motif of eight highly homologous variants.

The CDR3 contains 16 residues. The V and J ends lost 7 bases and 2 bases respectively, with 20 bases between them. Each TCR beta library was made by quantitative 5'-RACE that incorporated molecular barcodes. TCRdb fed the 5' RACE reads into MiXCR, producing one record per CDR3 protein. The repertoire holds under 300,000 distinct CDR3 sequences, with 9.5% to 12% as singletons. A remark on this clonotype: Its antigen is not identified.

The V gene is TRBV12-3 or TRBV12-4, the J gene TRBJ1-1, with D perhaps TRBD1 (6 bases). Material for sequencing was blood, either unsorted or a sorted T cell fraction (not recorded which). The receptor comes from a male donor with ankylosing spondylitis or in good health (not recorded which). In DNA form, the CDR3 reads TGTGCCAGCACCCTTTTGGAGGACAGATACAACACTGAAGCTTTCTTT. This gives the protein CASTLLEDRYNTEAFF.